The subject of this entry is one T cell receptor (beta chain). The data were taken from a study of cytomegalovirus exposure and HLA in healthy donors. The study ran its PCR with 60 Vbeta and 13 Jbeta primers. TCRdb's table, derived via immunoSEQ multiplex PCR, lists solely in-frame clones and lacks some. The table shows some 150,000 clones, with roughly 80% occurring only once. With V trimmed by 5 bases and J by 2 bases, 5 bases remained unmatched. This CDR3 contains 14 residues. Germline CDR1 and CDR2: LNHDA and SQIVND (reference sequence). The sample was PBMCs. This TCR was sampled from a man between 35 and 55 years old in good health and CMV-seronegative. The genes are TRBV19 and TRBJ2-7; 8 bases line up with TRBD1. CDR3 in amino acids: CASSPQTGAYEQYF. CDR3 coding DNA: TGTGCCAGTAGTCCACAGACAGGGGCCTACGAGCAGTACTTC.